This TCR beta chain was sequenced in a study of T cell responses to AZD1222 COVID-19 vaccine. Points from the study as a whole: Unmutated variant regions reportedly attract nearly half of all spike-specific TCRs. Just a handful of AZD1222 recipients were seropositive at baseline. The CD4 TCRs associated with vaccination extended across spike and predominated at 160-218 and 743-854.

CDR3 size: 13 residues. Trimming removed 7 bases from V and 0 bases from J, with 7 bases in between. Method: immunoSEQ multiplex PCR; TCRdb's copy keeps in-frame clones and lacks some. The sample has about 77,000 clones, more than 85% seen once. As for this clone: Its specificity is unknown.

The receptor was isolated from an adult who received the AZD1222 COVID-19 vaccine. Sequencing was performed on peripheral blood, taken 28 days after the second AZD1222 dose. The chain employs TRBV12-3 or TRBV12-4 and TRBJ1-3; D is uncertain. The DNA for the CDR3 is TGTGCCAGCACCGGGAACTCTGGAAACACCATATATTTT. Its translation is CASTGNSGNTIYF.